Listed below are T cell receptor beta chains from one sample, sequenced in a study of neurological immune-mediated disorders. Each CDR3 protein gets one entry after TCRdb re-called the 5' RACE reads with MiXCR. The table includes 25,000 to 30,000 distinct CDR3 sequences, about 6.2% detected once. The sample was PBMCs. The receptors shown here come from a woman between 45 and 65 years old in good health. The CDR3 runs from the conserved cysteine through the conserved F or W. D genes are given only for firm matches. Size is omitted from some rows. Given values are once, few, many or a class for expanded clones.

J	V	D	size	DNA	CDR3
TRBJ1-2	TRBV28	.	many	TGTGCCAGCAGTGCAGACTATGGCTACACCTTC	CASSADYGYTF
TRBJ2-1	TRBV3-1	.	many	TGTGCCAGCAGCCAAGGTGGGCAGGGCTACAATGAGCAGTTCTTC	CASSQGGQGYNEQFF
TRBJ1-4	TRBV27	TRBD1	.	TGTGCCAGCACTTCCGGGACAGATAATGAAAAACTGTTTTTT	CASTSGTDNEKLFF
TRBJ1-5	TRBV7-9	TRBD1	many	TGTGCCAGCAGCGACGGGACAGAGAGCAATCAGCCCCAGCATTTT	CASSDGTESNQPQHF
TRBJ2-7	TRBV5-6	.	many	TGTGCCAGCAGCTTGTCCGCCGCCTACGAGCAGTACTTC	CASSLSAAYEQYF
TRBJ2-3	TRBV10-3	.	many	TGTGCCATCAGTGATCTAGATACGCAGTATTTT	CAISDLDTQYF
TRBJ1-1	TRBV4-2	TRBD1	many	TGTGCCAGCAGCCAAGATAGAGGACAGGGGGACCTAGTGAACACTGAAGCTTTCTTT	CASSQDRGQGDLVNTEAFF
TRBJ2-1	TRBV4-3	.	many	TGCGCCAGCAGCCAAGTGTTGGGAGGCAGGTACAATGAGCAGTTCTTC	CASSQVLGGRYNEQFF
TRBJ1-5	TRBV5-1	TRBD1	many	TGCGTCCAGCAGCTGTCAGGGGGAAACGGCAATCAGCCCCAGCATTTT	CVQQLSGGNGNQPQHF
TRBJ1-2	TRBV12-3/TRBV12-4	.	many	TGTGCCAGCACGGACGGGGACCTGAGGGGCGAAGATGGCTACACCTTC	CASTDGDLRGEDGYTF
TRBJ2-2	TRBV6-6	.	many	TGTGCCAGCAGCCCCCAAGCCCTCGGGATCGGCACCGGGGAGCTGTTTTTT	CASSPQALGIGTGELFF
TRBJ2-3	TRBV7-2	TRBD2	medium-sized	TGTGCCAGCAGCTATAGCGGGAGCCCCACAGATACGCAGTATTTT	CASSYSGSPTDTQYF
TRBJ2-1	TRBV25-1	.	many	TGTGCCAGCGGGATATTTAGTAGAAATGAGCAGTTCTTC	CASGIFSRNEQFF
TRBJ2-1	TRBV20-1	TRBD2	many	TGCAGCCTCATTGGCGGGAGGGCCAATGAGCAGTTCTTC	CSLIGGRANEQFF
TRBJ1-3	TRBV5-1	.	many	TGCGCCAGCAGCTTGGCGGGGGCGAAAGGAAACACCATATATTTT	CASSLAGAKGNTIYF
TRBJ2-7	TRBV20-1	.	many	TGCAGTGCTACCAGGGGGGGACAGATGACCTACGAGCAGTACTTC	CSATRGGQMTYEQYF
TRBJ2-1	TRBV7-2	.	many	TGTGCCAGCAGCTTAGTAGGACAGAAAGACAATGAGCAGTTCTTC	CASSLVGQKDNEQFF
TRBJ2-1	TRBV7-2	.	many	TGTGCCAGCAGCTTAGGGCGGGGAACCTACAATGAGCAGTTCTTC	CASSLGRGTYNEQFF
TRBJ2-3	TRBV20-1	TRBD2	many	TGCAGTGCTACCGGGAGGGCCGTCACAGATACGCAGTATTTT	CSATGRAVTDTQYF
TRBJ2-7	TRBV20-1	.	many	TGCAGTGCTAGATGGCAGGAGGGGAGGCAGTACTTC	CSARWQEGRQYF
TRBJ2-1	TRBV6-2/TRBV6-3	.	many	TGTGCCAGCGCAAACAGGGTTGGGGATGAGCAGTTCTTC	CASANRVGDEQFF
TRBJ2-1	TRBV5-1	TRBD2	many	TGCGCCAGCAGCTTGGAGGCTAGCGGCTACAATGAGCAGTTCTTC	CASSLEASGYNEQFF
TRBJ1-6	TRBV5-1	.	many	TGCGCCAGCAGCTCGGAGTGGCGGAGTAATTCACCCCTCCACTTT	CASSSEWRSNSPLHF
TRBJ2-3	TRBV19	TRBD2	many	TGTGCCAGTAGTATAGTTGGTGGCGGGGGGGCTAGAGATACGCAGTATTTT	CASSIVGGGGARDTQYF
TRBJ1-1	TRBV3-1	.	many	TGTGCCAGCAGCCAGGACACCGGGAGTTGGAACACTGAAGCTTTCTTT	CASSQDTGSWNTEAFF
TRBJ1-2	TRBV3-1	.	medium-sized	TGTGCCAGCAGCCGCGGTAGCTATGGCTACACCTTC	CASSRGSYGYTF
TRBJ2-7	TRBV20-1	.	many	TGCAGTGCTACCCAGGGGGGAGGCGAGCAGTACTTC	CSATQGGGEQYF
TRBJ2-5	TRBV12-3/TRBV12-4	.	many	TGTGCCAGCAGCCCAGGGGGTCCGGGAGAGGAGACCCAGTACTTC	CASSPGGPGEETQYF
TRBJ2-2	TRBV20-1	TRBD2	many	TGCAGTGTGACTAGCGGGGGATCCACCGGGGAGCTGTTTTTT	CSVTSGGSTGELFF
TRBJ2-2	TRBV11-2	.	.	TGTGCCAGCAGCTTAGTCACCGGGGGCCCCGGGGAGCTGTTTTTT	CASSLVTGGPGELFF
TRBJ2-7	TRBV9	.	many	TGTGCCAGCGCCGGCAGCCTGGGCGAGCAGTACTTC	CASAGSLGEQYF